Listed here are 25 T cell receptor beta chains from one sample, sequenced in a study of blood T cell repertoires in COVID-19 (TCRdb year 2020). The library was obtained by the immunoSEQ multiplex PCR assay. This is the immuneACCESS table as TCRdb keeps it, with only in-frame sequences that have V and J called. A part of the clones is gone; compared with another copy, unresolved V genes explain less than half, and the rest is unexplained. This sample has around 100,000 clones in its table, and roughly 79% of those were observed once. The top ten hold 12% of the sample. Sequenced: peripheral blood. Receptor source: a woman aged 70-85 years with acute or convalescent COVID-19.

This chain connects TRBV19 to TRBJ2-3; TRBD1 is a possible D gene (6 bases). Trimming stripped 4 bases from V and 6 bases from J, with 14 bases between. The CDR3 length is 14 residues. Germline V gives CDR1 LNHDA, CDR2 SQIVND (reference sequence). CDR3 bases: TGTGCCAGTAGTACCGGACAGAGGGCCGATACGCAGTATTTT. It encodes CASSTGQRADTQYF.

The rearrangement links TRBV11-2 to TRBJ1-4, with D perhaps matching TRBD1 (5 bases). Germline values: CDR1 SGHAT, CDR2 FQNNGV. V lost 4 bases and J lost 5, with 11 bases in between. This CDR3 contains 14 residues. CDR3 sequence: CASSSNRLNEKLFF. The CDR3 nucleotides are TGTGCCAGCAGCTCCAACAGGCTCAATGAAAAACTGTTTTTT.

The CDR3 reads CASSVAGLENTEAFF. CDR3 bases: TGTGCCAGCAGCGTAGCGGGACTCGAGAACACTGAAGCTTTCTTT. This chain links TRBV9 with TRBJ1-1; weak D call: TRBD1 (5 bases). Germline CDR1 and CDR2: SGDLS and YYNGEE. Trimming shortened V by 0 bases and J by 1 base, and 10 bases separated the two germline ends. The CDR3 consists of 15 residues.

The chain carries TRBV5-4 and TRBJ1-1; a possible D gene is TRBD1 (5 bases). Germline CDR1 SGHNT, CDR2 YYREEE (reference sequence). With 2 bases removed from V and 6 bases from J, the gap between germline ends came to 17 bases. The CDR3 is 15 amino acids. The CDR3 DNA reads TGTGCCAGCAGCTTTCGGACGACAGTCCTATCTGAAGCTTTCTTT. This translates into CASSFRTTVLSEAFF.

J is TRBJ1-1 and V is TRBV18; D unclear. Trimming left V 3 bases short and J 0 bases short, with 8 bases between. This CDR3 comprises 14 residues. Germline-derived CDR1 and CDR2 are KGHSH and LQKENI. This CDR3 is CASSPRQMNTEAFF. In DNA, the CDR3 is TGTGCCAGCTCACCGCGGCAGATGAACACTGAAGCTTTCTTT. The full variable domain, in which reference TRBV18 and TRBJ1-1 provide the parts outside the CDR3, is NAGVMQNPRHLVRRRGQEARLRCSPMKGHSHVYWYRQLPEEGLKFMVYLQKENIIDESGMPKERFSAEFPKEGPSILRIQQVVRGDSAAYFCASSPRQMNTEAFFGQGTRLTVV.

DNA of the CDR3: TGTGCCAGCTCACTCCAACAGGCGTCAAATGAAAAACTGTTTTTT. This gives the protein CASSLQQASNEKLFF. The V and J genes are TRBV18 and TRBJ1-4; tentative D call: TRBD1 (5 bases). This CDR3 has 15 residues. The ends were cut back, 4 bases at V and 5 bases at J, with 14 bases in the middle. Germline V CDR1 and CDR2: KGHSH, LQKENI.

CDR3 region: CASSLNLENSPLHF. In DNA form, the CDR3 reads TGTGCCAGCAGCTTAAACCTCGAGAATTCACCCCTCCACTTT. The chain uses TRBV7-9 and TRBJ1-6; D is unclear. This CDR3 is built from 14 residues. Trimming pared 2 bases from V and 7 bases from J, leaving 9 bases between. CDR1 and CDR2 (germline): SEHNR, FQNEAQ (reference sequence).

The table lists this clone with a count of one. V gene TRBV2 combines with J gene TRBJ2-5; TRBD2 matches 8 bases. The J segment lost 5 bases and the V segment lost 5 bases, leaving 7 bases of the junction unmatched. The germline CDR1 and CDR2 sequences are SNHLY and FYNNEI. This CDR3 is built from 14 residues. The DNA for the CDR3 is TGTGCCAGCAGTCTCGGACTAGCTGGGGAGACCCAGTACTTC. It translates to CASSLGLAGETQYF.

This clone was seen just once. This chain joins TRBV27 and TRBJ1-5; D possibly corresponds to TRBD1 (5 bases). The V end was cut by 7 bases, the J end by 2 bases, with 9 bases between. The CDR3 is 13 residues long. The germline gives CDR1 MNHEY, CDR2 SMNVEV (reference sequence). CDR3 in amino acids: CASTTGGNQPQHF. In DNA form, the CDR3 reads TGTGCCAGCACAACAGGTGGCAATCAGCCCCAGCATTTT.

Within the sample, this clone is medium-sized. The rearrangement links TRBV19 to TRBJ1-1; D possibly corresponds to TRBD1 (6 bases). This CDR3 has 15 amino acids. Trimming removed 3 bases at V and 0 bases at J, with 11 bases between. The germline CDR1 and CDR2 sequences are LNHDA and SQIVND (reference sequence). The CDR3 region is CASSINREVNTEAFF. The CDR3 DNA is TGTGCCAGTAGTATTAACAGGGAAGTGAACACTGAAGCTTTCTTT.

This sequence joins TRBV7-2 and TRBJ2-5, with TRBD2 as a possible D gene (5 bases). V was shortened by 5 bases and J by 4 bases, with 11 bases between the two germline ends. The CDR3 has 13 amino acids. Germline-derived CDR1 and CDR2 are SGHTA and FQGNSA. CDR3 sequence (DNA): TGTGCCAGCAGCGGGAGTGGTGCAGAGACCCAGTACTTC. It yields the protein CASSGSGAETQYF.

The J gene is TRBJ1-5, the V gene TRBV19; D is perhaps TRBD1 (6 bases). This CDR3 is built from 16 residues. Trimming removed 7 bases from V and 5 bases from J, with 21 bases in between. Germline assignment: CDR1 LNHDA and CDR2 SQIVND (reference sequence). Here the CDR3 DNA reads TGTGCCAGTACCTTATACTCGGTAGGGGGGGATCAGCCCCAGCATTTT. This codes for CASTLYSVGGDQPQHF.

CDR3 coding DNA: TGTGCCAGCAGTTACCGGCAGGGGCAAGAGACCCAGTACTTC. It codes for CASSYRQGQETQYF. This chain connects TRBV6-6 to TRBJ2-5; maybe TRBD1 (6 bases). Germline-derived CDR1 and CDR2 are MNHNY and SVGAGI (reference sequence). The CDR3 covers 14 residues. Trimming cost V 2 bases and J 2 bases, with 9 bases left between them.

Only one count was recorded for this clone. The chain is built from TRBV6-5 and TRBJ1-1; TRBD1 is a possible D gene (6 bases). CDR1 and CDR2 (germline): MNHEY, SVGAGI. This CDR3 comprises 14 residues. With 6 bases removed from V and 6 bases from J, the gap between germline ends came to 17 bases. The CDR3 sequence is CASSPTGTRAEAFF. In DNA form, the CDR3 reads TGTGCCAGCAGCCCGACAGGCACCCGAGCTGAAGCTTTCTTT.

The chain links TRBV18 to TRBJ1-3, with D tentatively TRBD1 (5 bases). Germline values: CDR1 KGHSH, CDR2 LQKENI. The CDR3 is 15 residues long. Trimming took 3 bases from V and 0 from J, leaving 9 bases between them. Here the CDR3 reads CASSPPDSSGNTIYF. For the CDR3, the DNA is TGTGCCAGCTCACCCCCAGACAGCTCTGGAAACACCATATATTTT.

The gene calls are TRBV27 and TRBJ1-5; 9 bases map to TRBD1. The CDR3 spans 14 residues. The germline V gene has CDR1 MNHEY and CDR2 SMNVEV (reference sequence). V lost 6 bases and J lost 3; bases outside the gene matches: 3. This CDR3 is CASRGTGNNQPQHF. CDR3 bases: TGTGCCAGCAGGGGGACAGGGAACAATCAGCCCCAGCATTTT.

The chain joins TRBV6-1 to TRBJ1-4, with D perhaps TRBD1 (6 bases). The V end was cut by 3 bases, the J end by 9 bases, with 20 bases between. Germline V gives CDR1 MNHNS, CDR2 SASEGT. This CDR3 has 16 amino acids. The CDR3 DNA sequence: TGTGCCAGCAGTGAGGTACGGGGGGCGCCACCGAAAAAACTGTTTTTT. This codes for CASSEVRGAPPKKLFF.

The chain has TRBV5-1 and TRBJ2-7; TRBD1 matches 7 bases. The CDR3 runs to 14 residues. The germline gives CDR1 SGHRS, CDR2 YFSETQ. The junction had 5 bases not matched to a gene; V was cut back by 3 bases and J by 2 bases. CDR3 in DNA: TGCGCCAGCAGCTCATGGACAGGAACCTACGAGCAGTACTTC. Its translation is CASSSWTGTYEQYF.

The chain combines TRBV5-1 with TRBJ1-1; the D is unclear. Germline CDR1 reads SGHRS; CDR2 reads YFSETQ. CDR3 size: 15 residues. The germline V and J ends were trimmed by 0 bases and 1 base, with 10 bases remaining between them. CDR3 loop: CASSLVMSQNTEAFF. DNA of the CDR3: TGCGCCAGCAGCTTGGTTATGAGCCAGAACACTGAAGCTTTCTTT.

V usage is TRBV14 and J usage is TRBJ2-3; D not certain. The CDR3 runs 13 residues. CDR1 is SGHDN, CDR2 FVKESK, per germline. Trimming stripped 5 bases from V and 6 bases from J, with 12 bases between. CDR3 sequence reads: CASSTFVQDTQYF. The CDR3 nucleotides read TGTGCCAGCAGCACCTTTGTTCAGGATACGCAGTATTTT.

J is TRBJ2-3 and V is TRBV5-1; unclear D gene. The CDR3 contains 11 residues. Trimming shortened V by 7 bases and J by 6 bases, and 9 bases separated the two germline ends. Germline V CDR1 and CDR2: SGHRS, YFSETQ. CDR3 region: CASEDRDTQYF. The CDR3 nucleotides read TGCGCCAGCGAGGATCGGGATACGCAGTATTTT.

The chain couples TRBV30 to TRBJ1-2, with 9 bases that match TRBD1. The CDR3 is 14 amino acids. V dropped 3 bases and J dropped 4; count of bases not matched to a gene: 6. In germline, CDR1 is GTSNPN, CDR2 SVGIG (reference sequence). CDR3 sequence: CAWSGDREVYGYTF. CDR3 in DNA: TGTGCCTGGAGCGGGGACAGGGAGGTCTATGGCTACACCTTC.

This clone was counted between two and nine times. The chain recombines TRBV27 with TRBJ1-6; the D is unclear. V shed 5 bases and J shed 14 bases, with 13 bases lying between them. CDR3 length: 12 residues. CDR1 is MNHEY and CDR2 is SMNVEV in the germline V gene (reference sequence). DNA for the CDR3: TGTGCCAGCAGTACTCCTCGCGGGTCCCTCCACTTT. It is translated as CASSTPRGSLHF.

The table lists this clone with a few counts. This sequence joins TRBV21-1 and TRBJ1-1; TRBD1, the D gene given by the table, was not confirmed from the DNA. TRBV21-1 is reported as a pseudogene. The CDR3 runs to 17 residues. CDR3 sequence: CASSPRGHRSVNTEAFF. CDR3 DNA sequence: TGTGCCAGCAGCCCCAGGGGACACAGGTCGGTGAACACTGAAGCTTTCTTT.

CDR3 sequence: CASSQDRNGYTF. In nucleotides, the CDR3 is TGTGCCAGCAGCCAAGACAGAAACGGCTACACCTTC. This chain connects TRBV14 to TRBJ1-2; D call uncertain. Germline CDR1 is SGHDN and CDR2 is FVKESK. Trimming stripped 0 bases from V and 8 bases from J, with 7 bases between. This CDR3 is 12 amino acids long.